The clone carrying this T cell receptor beta chain was picked up one time. The data derive from a study of control samples from healthy donors and cancer patients. TCRdb's copy holds only in-frame clones and misses some; the assay was immunoSEQ multiplex PCR. The top ten clones hold 2% to 2.5% of a sample with about 150,000 clones, over 85% of them seen once. This CDR3 spans 17 amino acids. Germline values: CDR1 SEHNR, CDR2 FQNEAQ (reference sequence). Trimming stripped 5 bases from V and 2 bases from J, with 19 bases between. The chain employs TRBV7-9 and TRBJ2-1; TRBD2 is a possible D gene (6 bases). Sequenced material: blood. The clonotype comes from a man aged 45-65 years in good health. CDR3 sequence reads: CASSPPSGGNTYNEQFF. The CDR3 DNA is TGTGCCAGCAGCCCCCCCTCCGGCGGGAATACCTACAATGAGCAGTTCTTC.